The next 18 T cell receptor beta chains were all read from a single sample in a study of T-cell memory formation after mild COVID-19 (dated by TCRdb to about 2021). Library creation used 5' RACE. Sequencing was performed on an Illumina NovaSeq 6000. Clones were called with MiXCR by TCRdb after fastp trimmed the public reads at Q25, and only in-frame beta chains were retained. Rows matching on CDR3 protein sequence are summarized as one entry with the most common DNA and genes. This sample comprises about 150,000 distinct CDR3 sequences, about 15% of them detected only once. About 14% of the sample rests with the top ten. What was sequenced was PBMCs or a T cell subset sorted from them (not recorded which). Receptors originate from an adult woman who had mild COVID-19 (a few samples of this study predate the infection). The sample titles of this study are shuffled in the database, so cell type and time point are left out; the donor was told from shared clones.

This clonotype was found a few times. This rearrangement joins TRBV5-1 to TRBJ2-6; no clear D. The V gene lost 0 bases and the J gene lost 9 bases, with 7 bases spanning the gap. This CDR3 is 13 amino acids long. The germline V gene has CDR1 SGHRS and CDR2 YFSETQ. The CDR3 DNA follows: TGCGCCAGCAGCTTGGCCGGAGTCAACGTCCTGACTTTC. Translation gives CASSLAGVNVLTF.

The chain employs TRBV19 and TRBJ2-1; no definite D call. The CDR3 covers 10 residues. The V end lost 5 bases, the J end lost 8 bases, and 4 bases lay between the germline ends. Germline V gene data show CDR1 as LNHDA and CDR2 as SQIVND (reference sequence). This CDR3 reads CASSDHEQFF. DNA for the CDR3: TGTGCCAGTAGTGACCATGAGCAGTTCTTC.

This chain links TRBV5-4 with TRBJ2-7, with 8 bases matching TRBD2. J was trimmed by 0 bases and V by 2 bases; bases with no gene match: 13. The CDR3 runs 18 residues. Germline values: CDR1 SGHNT, CDR2 YYREEE (reference sequence). The CDR3 DNA reads TGTGCCAGCAGCTTTCCGGGACTAGACCCCGAGAGCTCCTACGAGCAGTACTTC. Amino acids: CASSFPGLDPESSYEQYF.

This clonotype was seen a handful of times. The gene calls are TRBV20-1 and TRBJ2-2, with 7 bases aligning to TRBD2. From germline, CDR1 is DFQATT and CDR2 SNEGSKA (reference sequence). The CDR3 is made up of 14 amino acids. J lost 3 bases, V lost 2 bases, and 3 bases had no gene match. The CDR3 loop is CSARSLADTGELFF. In DNA, the CDR3 is TGCAGTGCTAGATCCCTAGCGGACACCGGGGAGCTGTTTTTT.

The rearrangement joins TRBV7-9 to TRBJ2-5; 13 positions agree with TRBD2. The CDR3 is 15 residues long. From germline, CDR1 is SEHNR and CDR2 FQNEAQ (reference sequence). V shed 6 bases, J shed 5 bases, and the junction held 6 bases outside the gene matches. The CDR3 spells CASRGLAGVRETQYF. The CDR3 region has the DNA TGTGCCAGCAGAGGACTAGCGGGAGTTCGCGAGACCCAGTACTTC. Variable domain in full (rest from reference TRBV7-9 and TRBJ2-5): DTGVSQNPRHKITKRGQNVTFRCDPISEHNRLYWYRQTLGQGPEFLTYFQNEAQLEKSRLLSDRFSAERPKGSFSTLEIQRTEQGDSAMYLCASRGLAGVRETQYFGPGTRLLVL.

Only a few counts were recorded for this clonotype. V and J are TRBV7-2 and TRBJ2-3, with D perhaps assigned TRBD1 or TRBD2 (5 bases each). Germline V gene data show CDR1 as SGHTA and CDR2 as FQGNSA. The CDR3 consists of 14 residues. V was pared by 2 bases and J by 5 bases, with 11 bases between. The CDR3 nucleotides are TGTGCCAGCAGCTTATGGGGGACCGGAGATACGCAGTATTTT. Protein: CASSLWGTGDTQYF.

This chain links TRBV7-9 with TRBJ2-4; tentatively, D is TRBD1 (6 bases). In germline, CDR1 is SEHNR, CDR2 FQNEAQ (reference sequence). CDR3 length equals 16 residues. V shed 4 bases and J shed 9 bases, with 22 bases lying between them. The DNA of the CDR3 is TGTGCCAGCAGCTCCGACAGGCCCGAAGCTCTATCCATTCAGTACTTC. It codes for CASSSDRPEALSIQYF.

The sample holds a few counts of this clonotype. The rearrangement joins TRBV5-1 to TRBJ2-1; TRBD2 matches at 7 bases. J gave up 3 bases and V 4 bases, and 7 bases lay outside the gene matches. CDR1 is SGHRS and CDR2 is YFSETQ in the germline V gene. The CDR3 totals 15 residues. The CDR3 nucleotides are TGCGCCAGCAGCCACCCCCGGACTAGCTACAATGAGCAGTTCTTC. This translates into CASSHPRTSYNEQFF. The whole variable domain, remainder taken from reference TRBV5-1 and TRBJ2-1, is KAGVTQTPRYLIKTRGQQVTLSCSPISGHRSVSWYQQTPGQGLQFLFEYFSETQRNKGNFPGRFSGRQFSNSRSEMNVSTLELGDSALYLCASSHPRTSYNEQFFGPGTRLTVL.

This clonotype was seen a few times. The V gene is TRBV12-3 or TRBV12-4, the J gene TRBJ2-4; maybe TRBD2 (6 bases). This CDR3 has 15 residues. Between the trimmed V and J ends, which lost 4 bases and 1 base, there was a span of 11 bases. CDR3 loop: CASSSHGGAKNIQYF. In nucleotides, the CDR3 is TGTGCCAGCAGTTCCCATGGGGGGGCCAAAAACATTCAGTACTTC.

This clonotype was observed once. The chain has TRBV9 and TRBJ2-1; possibly TRBD2 for D (6 bases). CDR3 length: 13 residues. Trimming stripped 2 bases from V and 13 bases from J, with 16 bases between. CDR1 and CDR2 from the germline V gene are SGDLS and YYNGEE. The CDR3: CASSVTSLSGQFF. As DNA, the CDR3 is TGTGCCAGCAGCGTGACTAGTCTTTCGGGACAGTTCTTC.

In its sample, this clonotype was seen a few times. This sequence joins TRBV11-3 and TRBJ2-1; tentative D call: TRBD1 (6 bases). The CDR3 contains 13 residues. Germline V lookup: CDR1 SGHNT, CDR2 YENEEA. V dropped 4 bases and J dropped 8 bases, with 12 bases sitting between them. The CDR3, as DNA: TGTGCCAGCAGCTCCCCCAGGGGCGATGAGCAGTTCTTC. Amino acid sequence: CASSSPRGDEQFF.

This clonotype has just a few counts. This sequence joins TRBV19 and TRBJ2-6; TRBD1 agrees at 9 bases. Germline CDR1 reads LNHDA; CDR2 reads SQIVND (reference sequence). The CDR3 loop spans 20 amino acids. The J segment lost 0 bases and the V segment lost 7 bases, leaving 16 bases of the junction unmatched. CDR3 loop: CASMGTGYFSNISGANVLTF. CDR3 coding DNA: TGTGCCAGTATGGGGACAGGGTACTTTTCGAATATCTCTGGGGCCAACGTCCTGACTTTC.

The chain has TRBV7-9 and TRBJ2-7, with 10 positions matching TRBD1. Germline lookup yields CDR1 SEHNR and CDR2 FQNEAQ (reference sequence). The ends lost 5 bases at V and 3 bases at J; junction bases unmatched: 4. The CDR3 runs to 14 residues. The CDR3 loop is CASSPWTGGYEQYF. The CDR3 nucleotides are TGTGCCAGCAGCCCCTGGACAGGGGGCTACGAGCAGTACTTC.

The J gene is TRBJ1-2, the V gene TRBV6-5, with 9 bases lining up with TRBD1. This CDR3 region has 15 residues. V was pared by 6 bases and J by 4 bases, with 9 bases of the junction left unmatched. Germline V gene data show CDR1 as MNHEY and CDR2 as SVGAGI. The CDR3 loop is CASRGGQGASYGYTF. CDR3 DNA sequence: TGTGCCAGCAGGGGGGGACAGGGAGCGTCCTATGGCTACACCTTC.

This clonotype was observed a few times. The rearrangement uses TRBV11-2 and TRBJ2-7; tentative D call: TRBD1 (5 bases). Trimming shortened V by 2 bases and J by 2 bases, and 10 bases separated the two germline ends. There are 14 residues in the CDR3. CDR1 and CDR2 from the germline V gene are SGHAT and FQNNGV. The CDR3 DNA sequence: TGTGCCAGCAGCTTACTGACAGATCCCTACGAGCAGTACTTC. Protein: CASSLLTDPYEQYF.

V usage is TRBV12-3 or TRBV12-4 and J usage is TRBJ2-7, with TRBD2 matching 10 bases. The junction had 2 bases not matched to a gene; V was cut back by 3 bases and J by 0 bases. This CDR3 spans 15 amino acids. The CDR3 nucleotides read TGTGCCAGCAGTTTGAGGACTAGCGGCTCCTACGAGCAGTACTTC. It translates to CASSLRTSGSYEQYF.

The V and J genes are TRBV20-1 and TRBJ1-2, with D hard to call. Germline V CDR1 and CDR2: DFQATT, SNEGSKA (reference sequence). V lost 5 bases, J lost 3 bases, and 16 bases lay in between. The CDR3 extends over 14 amino acids. The CDR3 DNA reads as TGCAGTGCTCCCCACACCGCCAGCCACTATGGCTACACCTTC. Amino acids: CSAPHTASHYGYTF.

This clonotype occurred many times. The chain joins TRBV6-2 or TRBV6-3 to TRBJ2-3; 7 nucleotides align to TRBD2. CDR3 length: 16 amino acids. Germline CDR1 is MNHEY and CDR2 is SVGEGT. Trimming at V came to 6 bases and at J to 2 bases, leaving 11 bases not matched to a gene. The CDR3 protein is CASSTWGAGNTDTQYF. DNA for the CDR3: TGTGCCAGCAGCACCTGGGGAGCGGGGAACACAGATACGCAGTATTTT.